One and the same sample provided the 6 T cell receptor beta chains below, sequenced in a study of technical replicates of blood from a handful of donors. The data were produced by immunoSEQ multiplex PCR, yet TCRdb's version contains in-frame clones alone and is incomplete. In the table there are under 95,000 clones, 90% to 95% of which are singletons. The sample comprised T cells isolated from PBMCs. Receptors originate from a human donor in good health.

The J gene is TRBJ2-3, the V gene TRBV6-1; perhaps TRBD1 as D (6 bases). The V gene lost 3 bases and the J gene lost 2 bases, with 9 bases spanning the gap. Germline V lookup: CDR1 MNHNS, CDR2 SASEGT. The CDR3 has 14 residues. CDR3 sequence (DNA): TGTGCCAGCAGTGACAGGGGCCCCACAGATACGCAGTATTTT. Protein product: CASSDRGPTDTQYF.

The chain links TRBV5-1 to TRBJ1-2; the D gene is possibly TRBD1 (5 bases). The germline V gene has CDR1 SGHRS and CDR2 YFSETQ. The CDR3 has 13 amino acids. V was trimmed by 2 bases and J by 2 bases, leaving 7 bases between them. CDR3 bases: TGCGCCAGCAGCTTCGACAGAAACTATGGCTACACCTTC. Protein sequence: CASSFDRNYGYTF.

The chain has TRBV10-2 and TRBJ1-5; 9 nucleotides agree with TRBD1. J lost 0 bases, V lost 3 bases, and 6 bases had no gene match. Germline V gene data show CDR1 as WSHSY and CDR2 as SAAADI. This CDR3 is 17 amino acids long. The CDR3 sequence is CASSDPGQGYSNQPQHF. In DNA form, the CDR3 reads TGCGCCAGCAGTGATCCGGGACAGGGATATAGCAATCAGCCCCAGCATTTT.

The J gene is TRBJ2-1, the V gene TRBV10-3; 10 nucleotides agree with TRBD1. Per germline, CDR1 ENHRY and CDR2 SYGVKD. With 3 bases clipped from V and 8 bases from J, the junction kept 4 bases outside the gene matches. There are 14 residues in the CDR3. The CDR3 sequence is CAISERDRGHEQFF. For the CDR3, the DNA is TGTGCCATCAGTGAAAGGGACAGGGGACATGAGCAGTTCTTC.

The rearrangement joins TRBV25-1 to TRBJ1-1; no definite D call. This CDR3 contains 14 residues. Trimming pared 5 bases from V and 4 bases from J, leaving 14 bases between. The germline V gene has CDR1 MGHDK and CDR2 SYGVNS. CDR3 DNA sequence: TGTGCCAGCAGTCCGACGGGAGGGATCACTGAAGCTTTCTTT. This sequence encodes CASSPTGGITEAFF. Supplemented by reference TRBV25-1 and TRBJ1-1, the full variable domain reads EADIYQTPRYLVIGTGKKITLECSQTMGHDKMYWYQQDPGMELHLIHYSYGVNSTEKGDLSSESTVSRIRTEHFPLTLESARPSHTSQYLCASSPTGGITEAFFGQGTRLTVV.

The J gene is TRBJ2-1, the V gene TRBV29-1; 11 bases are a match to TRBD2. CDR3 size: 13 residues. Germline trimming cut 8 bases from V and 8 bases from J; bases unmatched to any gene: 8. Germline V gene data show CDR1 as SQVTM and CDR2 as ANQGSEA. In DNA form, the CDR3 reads TGCAGCATAACTAGCGGGAGTAGCTATGAGCAGTTCTTC. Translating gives CSITSGSSYEQFF.